The T cell receptor (beta chain) under discussion was sequenced for a study of naive and memory T cell subsets. Study-wide points: Possibly reflecting memory cells re-expressing CD45RA, a few larger clonotypes occurred in naive repertoires, especially CD8.

The CDR3 covers 12 residues. Trimming took 3 bases from V and 3 from J, leaving 4 bases between them. An equimolar mix of two oligonucleotides served as the beta constant-region primer for TRBC1 and TRBC2. Nested alpha and beta constant-region primers with the SP2 primer drove four PCR rounds on ligated cDNA. TCRdb ran MiXCR on the UMI-ligation and nested PCR reads and lists one entry per CDR3 protein. The sample shows under 150,000 distinct CDR3 sequences, 15% to 25% of them seen only once. This clonotype was recorded a few times. Its specificity is unknown. The chain links TRBV12-3 or TRBV12-4 to TRBJ2-3; unclear D gene. Sequenced: naive CD8+ T cells from blood. The source of this sequence is a human donor in good health. DNA of the CDR3: TGTGCCAGCAGTTTTCCGACAGATACGCAGTATTTT. Amino acid sequence: CASSFPTDTQYF.